Reported below is one T cell receptor beta chain. The target antigen is unknown. The data were obtained in a study of cytomegalovirus exposure and HLA in healthy donors. V dropped 10 bases and J dropped 4; count of bases not matched to a gene: 7. Looked up from germline, CDR1 is MNHNS and CDR2 is SASEGT. The CDR3 extends over 13 amino acids. PCR involved 60 Vbeta and 13 Jbeta primers. The data were produced by immunoSEQ multiplex PCR, yet TCRdb's version contains in-frame clones alone and is incomplete. The data contain some 270,000 clones, 92% of them singletons. Study-wide results and limits: Reports credit the classifier with highly specific, highly sensitive diagnosis of cytomegalovirus status.

This receptor was taken from a girl under 10 years old in good health and CMV-seronegative. Source material: PBMCs. The J gene is TRBJ1-2, the V gene TRBV6-1, with 9 nucleotides matching TRBD1. CDR3 region: CAIRDRVAYGYTF. CDR3 DNA: TGTGCCATCCGGGACAGGGTGGCCTATGGCTACACCTTC.